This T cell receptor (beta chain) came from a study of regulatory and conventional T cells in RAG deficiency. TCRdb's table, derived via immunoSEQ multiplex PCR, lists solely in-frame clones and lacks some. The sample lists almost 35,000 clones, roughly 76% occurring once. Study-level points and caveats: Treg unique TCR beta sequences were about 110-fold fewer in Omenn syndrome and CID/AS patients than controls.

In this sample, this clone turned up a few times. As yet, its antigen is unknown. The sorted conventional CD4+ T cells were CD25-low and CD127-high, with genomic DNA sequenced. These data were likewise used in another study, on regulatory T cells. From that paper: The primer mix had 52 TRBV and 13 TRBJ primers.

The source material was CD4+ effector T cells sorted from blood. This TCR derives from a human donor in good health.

The CDR3 region is CASSLTGRGYGYTF. The CDR3 region has the DNA TGTGCCAGCAGCTTGACAGGGAGAGGCTATGGCTACACCTTC. The rearrangement links TRBV5-4 to TRBJ1-2; perhaps TRBD1 as D (6 bases). Trimming stripped 1 base from V and 4 bases from J, with 11 bases between. CDR1 SGHNT and CDR2 YYREEE come from the germline V gene (reference sequence). CDR3 length equals 14 residues.